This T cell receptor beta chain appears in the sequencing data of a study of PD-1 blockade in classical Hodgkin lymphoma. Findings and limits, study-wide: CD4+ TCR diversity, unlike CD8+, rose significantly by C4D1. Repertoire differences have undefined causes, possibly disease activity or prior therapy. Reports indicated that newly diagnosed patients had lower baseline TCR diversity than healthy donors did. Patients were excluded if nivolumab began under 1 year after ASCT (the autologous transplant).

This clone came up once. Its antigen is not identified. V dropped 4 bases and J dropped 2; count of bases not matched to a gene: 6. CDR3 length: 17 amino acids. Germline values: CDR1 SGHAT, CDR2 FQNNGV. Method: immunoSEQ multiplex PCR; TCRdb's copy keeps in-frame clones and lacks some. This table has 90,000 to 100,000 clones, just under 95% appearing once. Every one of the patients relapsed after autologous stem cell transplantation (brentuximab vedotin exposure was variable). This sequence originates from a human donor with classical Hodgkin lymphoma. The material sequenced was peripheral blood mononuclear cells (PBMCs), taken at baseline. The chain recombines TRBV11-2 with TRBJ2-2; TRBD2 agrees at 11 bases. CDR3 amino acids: CASSSILAGANTGELFF. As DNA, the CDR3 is TGTGCCAGCAGCTCCATACTAGCGGGAGCTAACACCGGGGAGCTGTTTTTT. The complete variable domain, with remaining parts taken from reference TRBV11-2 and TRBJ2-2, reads EAGVAQSPRYKIIEKRQSVAFWCNPISGHATLYWYQQILGQGPKLLIQFQNNGVVDDSQLPKDRFSAERLKGVDSTLKIQPAKLEDSAVYLCASSSILAGANTGELFFGEGSRLTVL.